This T cell receptor beta chain comes out of a study of siplizumab effects on memory and regulatory T cells. Study observations and caveats: Naive T cells seemed more diverse than memory cells; they also seemed major alloresponse contributors. Mappable CD4+ clones that were alloreactive averaged about 69% Treg-derived with siplizumab versus approximately 27% in controls. The drug siplizumab significantly decreased the alloreactive sequences that could be traced to unstimulated CD4+ memory cells.

As regards this clone: Antigen unknown.

The study assayed some 110,000 TCR templates per sample. The table came from immunoSEQ multiplex PCR; TCRdb's copy has only in-frame clones and leaves some out. The sample lists approximately 100,000 clones, more than 85% seen once, with around 2.6% in the top ten. The CDR3 covers 14 residues. Germline lookup yields CDR1 SGHTA and CDR2 FQGTGA. Trimming took 5 bases from V and 9 from J; bases not matched to a gene: 6. Material: CD4+ T cells sorted from blood. The receptor was derived from a human donor in good health. Some clones in this sample may be carry-over from other donors' samples. The V gene is TRBV7-3, the J gene TRBJ2-1, with 11 nucleotides matching TRBD1. The CDR3 sequence: CASSPRTGGGEQFF. The CDR3 DNA sequence: TGTGCCAGCAGCCCCAGGACAGGGGGCGGTGAGCAGTTCTTC.